This T cell receptor (beta chain) is from a study of blood T cell repertoires in COVID-19. Turning to the study itself: Acute and convalescent COVID-19 samples came from the United States, Italy and Spain. The cDNA or gDNA used as material had been derived from T cells, B-cell-depleted T cells, or PBMCs.

Under the authors' procedure: Estimation of nucleated cell counts was performed using reference gene primer amplification. Profiled with immunoSEQ multiplex PCR; TCRdb holds only in-frame clones, not every one. The DNA was the basis for D and trimming; V, J and clone size are from that table. The sample gives fewer than 350,000 clones, around 87% of which show up once; 7.8% is in the top ten. Germline V lookup: CDR1 DFQATT, CDR2 SNEGSKA (reference sequence). This CDR3 is built from 11 residues. V lost 6 bases to trimming and J lost 12 bases; unmatched junction nucleotides: 7. This TCR derives from a woman aged 45-60 years who had recovered from COVID-19. Specimen: peripheral blood. The rearrangement uses TRBV20-1 and TRBJ1-5; 8 positions match TRBD1. The CDR3 spells CSATGQGNQHF. CDR3 DNA sequence: TGCAGTGCAACAGGACAGGGAAACCAGCATTTT.